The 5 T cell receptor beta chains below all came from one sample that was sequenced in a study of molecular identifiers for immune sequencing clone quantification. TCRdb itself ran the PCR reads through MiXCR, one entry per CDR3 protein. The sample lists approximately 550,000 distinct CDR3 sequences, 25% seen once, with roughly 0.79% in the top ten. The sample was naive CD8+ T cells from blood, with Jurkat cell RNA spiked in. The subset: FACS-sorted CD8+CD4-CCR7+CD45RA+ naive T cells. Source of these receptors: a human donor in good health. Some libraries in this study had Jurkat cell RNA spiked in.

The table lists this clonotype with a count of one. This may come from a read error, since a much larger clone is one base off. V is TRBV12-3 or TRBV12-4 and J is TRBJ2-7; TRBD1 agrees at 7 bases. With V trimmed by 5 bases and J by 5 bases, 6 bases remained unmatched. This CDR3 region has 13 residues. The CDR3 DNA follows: TGTGCCAGCAGTGCTTACAGGGGTAACGAGCAGTACTTC. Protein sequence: CASSAYRGNEQYF.

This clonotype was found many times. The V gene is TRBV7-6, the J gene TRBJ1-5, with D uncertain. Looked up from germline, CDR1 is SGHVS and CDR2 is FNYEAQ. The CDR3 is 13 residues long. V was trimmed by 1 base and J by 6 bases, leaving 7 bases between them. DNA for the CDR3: TGTGCCAGCAGCTTAGGGGAACGTCAGCCCCAGCATTTT. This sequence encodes CASSLGERQPQHF. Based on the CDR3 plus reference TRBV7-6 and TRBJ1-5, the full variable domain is GAGVSQSPRYKVTKRGQDVALRCDPISGHVSLYWYRQALGQGPEFLTYFNYEAQQDKSGLPNDRFSAERPEGSISTLTIQRTEQRDSAMYRCASSLGERQPQHFGDGTRLSIL.

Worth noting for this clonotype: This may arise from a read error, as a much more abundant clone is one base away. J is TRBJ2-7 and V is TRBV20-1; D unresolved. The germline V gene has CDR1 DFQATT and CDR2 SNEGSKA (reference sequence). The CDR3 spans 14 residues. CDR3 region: CSAGDSGNSYEQYF. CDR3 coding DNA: TGCAGTGCTGGAGATTCGGGCAACTCCTACGAGCAGTACTTC.

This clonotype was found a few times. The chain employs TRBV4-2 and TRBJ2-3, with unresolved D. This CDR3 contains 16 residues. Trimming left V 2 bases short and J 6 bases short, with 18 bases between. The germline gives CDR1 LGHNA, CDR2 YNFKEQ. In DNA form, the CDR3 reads TGTGCCAGCAGCCAACTACTCACCCCCGAGTTTGATACGCAGTATTTT. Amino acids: CASSQLLTPEFDTQYF.

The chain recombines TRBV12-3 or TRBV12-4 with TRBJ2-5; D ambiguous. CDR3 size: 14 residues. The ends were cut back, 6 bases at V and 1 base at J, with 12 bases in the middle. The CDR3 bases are TGTGCCAGCAGCTATACACCGATCCAAGAGACCCAGTACTTC. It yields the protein CASSYTPIQETQYF.